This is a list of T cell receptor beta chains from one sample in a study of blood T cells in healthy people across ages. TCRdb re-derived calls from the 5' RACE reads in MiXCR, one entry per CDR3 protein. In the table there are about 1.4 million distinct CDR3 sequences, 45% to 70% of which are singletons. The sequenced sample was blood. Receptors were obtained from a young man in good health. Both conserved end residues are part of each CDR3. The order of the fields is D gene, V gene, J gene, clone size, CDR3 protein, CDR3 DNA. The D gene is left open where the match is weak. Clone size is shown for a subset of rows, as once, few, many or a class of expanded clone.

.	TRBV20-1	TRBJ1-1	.	CSARGDIFTEAFF	TGCAGTGCTAGAGGGGACATTTTCACTGAAGCTTTCTTT
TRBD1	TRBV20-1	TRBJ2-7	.	CSALDRDPEQYF	TGCAGTGCTTTGGACAGGGATCCCGAGCAGTACTTC
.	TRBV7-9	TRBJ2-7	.	CVSSPLEDPSYEQYF	TGTGTCAGCAGCCCACTTGAAGATCCATCCTACGAGCAGTACTTC
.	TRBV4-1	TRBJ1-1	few	CASSQVYPREEAFF	TGCGCCAGCAGCCAAGTGTACCCGAGGGAGGAAGCTTTCTTT
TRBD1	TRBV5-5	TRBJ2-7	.	CASSFTGTAGYEQYF	TGTGCCAGCAGCTTTACCGGGACAGCCGGCTACGAGCAGTACTTC
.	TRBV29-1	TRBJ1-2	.	CSVDRVTRGGGYTF	TGCAGCGTTGATCGGGTCACGCGGGGGGGTGGCTACACCTTC
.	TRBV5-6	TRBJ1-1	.	CATFHFLGVRTEAFF	TGTGCCACCTTTCATTTCCTGGGGGTTAGGACTGAAGCTTTCTTT
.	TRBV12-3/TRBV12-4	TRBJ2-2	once	CASKQQGGGTGELFF	TGTGCCAGCAAACAACAAGGGGGGGGAACCGGGGAGCTGTTTTTT
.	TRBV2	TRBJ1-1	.	CASSVRVRTEAFF	TGTGCCAGCAGTGTAAGGGTCCGGACTGAAGCTTTCTTT
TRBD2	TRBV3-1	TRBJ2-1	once	CATGTSGGVYNEQFF	TGTGCTACCGGGACTAGCGGGGGAGTCTACAATGAGCAGTTCTTC
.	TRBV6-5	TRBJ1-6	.	CASRTPTGANSPLHF	TGTGCCAGCAGAACCCCGACAGGAGCCAATTCACCCCTCCACTTT
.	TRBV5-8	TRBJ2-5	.	CASPPLGARETQYF	TGTGCCAGCCCACCTTTGGGGGCGCGGGAGACCCAGTACTTC
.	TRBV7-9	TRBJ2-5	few	CASSEGGDEQYF	TGTGCCAGCAGCGAAGGGGGGGATGAGCAGTACTTC
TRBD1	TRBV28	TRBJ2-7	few	CASSLYRDRLAYEQYF	TGTGCCAGCAGTTTATACCGGGACAGGTTGGCCTACGAGCAGTACTTC
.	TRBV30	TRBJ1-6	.	CAWVAPTRFGSPLHF	TGTGCCTGGGTTGCCCCGACCCGCTTTGGGTCACCCCTCCACTTT
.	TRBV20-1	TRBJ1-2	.	CSARVDTYGYTF	TGCAGTGCTAGAGTAGACACCTATGGCTACACCTTC
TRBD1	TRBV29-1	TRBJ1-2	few	CSVLGQRGGYTF	TGCAGCGTTTTGGGACAGCGGGGCGGCTACACCTTC
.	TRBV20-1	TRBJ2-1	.	CSARSPHGDEQFF	TGCAGTGCTAGATCCCCCCACGGCGATGAGCAGTTCTTC
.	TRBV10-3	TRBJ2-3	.	CAISEGGGGTDTQYF	TGTGCCATCAGTGAAGGGGGAGGGGGCACAGACACGCAGTATTTT
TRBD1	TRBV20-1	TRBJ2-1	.	CSARLPDRAYNEQFF	TGCAGTGCTAGACTCCCGGACAGGGCCTACAATGAGCAGTTCTTC
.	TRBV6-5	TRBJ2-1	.	CASSYATYNEQFF	TGTGCCAGCAGTTACGCGACCTACAATGAGCAGTTCTTC
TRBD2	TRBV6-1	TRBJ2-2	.	CASSPRLGLAGDQNTGELFF	TGTGCCAGCAGTCCCCGACTAGGACTAGCGGGGGACCAGAACACCGGGGAGCTGTTTTTT
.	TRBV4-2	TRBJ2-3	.	CASTQTEERWADTQYF	TGTGCCAGCACTCAAACTGAGGAGAGATGGGCAGATACGCAGTATTTT
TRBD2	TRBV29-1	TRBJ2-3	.	CSVDRLAGVVTQYF	TGCAGCGTTGACCGACTAGCGGGAGTAGTTACGCAGTATTTT
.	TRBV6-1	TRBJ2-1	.	CASSEARTGWQFF	TGTGCCAGCAGTGAAGCGAGGACTGGCTGGCAGTTCTTC
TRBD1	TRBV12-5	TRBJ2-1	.	CASGLGQDDNEQFF	TGTGCTAGTGGTCTGGGACAGGACGACAATGAGCAGTTCTTC
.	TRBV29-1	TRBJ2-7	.	CSVEERGKYEQYF	TGCAGCGTTGAAGAGCGGGGAAAATACGAGCAGTACTTC
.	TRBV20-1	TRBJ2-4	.	CSASVLRAKNIQYF	TGCAGTGCCAGCGTCTTAAGGGCCAAAAACATTCAGTACTTC
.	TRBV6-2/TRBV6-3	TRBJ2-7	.	CASRGPGLGEQYF	TGTGCCAGCCGTGGCCCCGGTCTGGGCGAGCAGTACTTC